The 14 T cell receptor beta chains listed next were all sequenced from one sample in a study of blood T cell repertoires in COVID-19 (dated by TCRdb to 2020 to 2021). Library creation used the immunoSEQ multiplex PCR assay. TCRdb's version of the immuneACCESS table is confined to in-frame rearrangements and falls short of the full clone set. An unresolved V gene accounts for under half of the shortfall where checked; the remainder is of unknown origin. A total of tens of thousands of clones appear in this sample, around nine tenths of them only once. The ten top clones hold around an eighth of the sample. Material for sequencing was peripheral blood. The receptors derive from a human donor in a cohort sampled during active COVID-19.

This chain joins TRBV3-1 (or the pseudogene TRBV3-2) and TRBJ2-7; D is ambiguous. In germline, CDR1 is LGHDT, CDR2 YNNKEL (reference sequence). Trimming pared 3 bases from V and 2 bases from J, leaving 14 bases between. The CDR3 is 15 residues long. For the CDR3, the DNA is TGTGCCAGCAGCCAGGAGACGGCCCCTACCTACGAGCAGTACTTC. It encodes CASSQETAPTYEQYF.

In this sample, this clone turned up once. The CDR3 DNA follows: TGTGCCAGCAGCTCCTTTGAGATCATTTGGGCAGCTTTCTTT. This translates into CASSSFEIIWAAFF. The chain links TRBV5-6 to TRBJ1-1, with D hard to call. Germline lookup yields CDR1 SGHDT and CDR2 YYEEEE. This CDR3 has 14 amino acids. Trimming took off 3 bases at V and 10 bases at J, with 19 bases between the two ends.

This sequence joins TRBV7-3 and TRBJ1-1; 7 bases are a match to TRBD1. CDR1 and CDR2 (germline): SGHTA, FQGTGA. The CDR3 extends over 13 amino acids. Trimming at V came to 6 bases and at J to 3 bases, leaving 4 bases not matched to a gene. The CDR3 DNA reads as TGTGCCAGCAGACTAGACAGGGACACTGAAGCTTTCTTT. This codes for CASRLDRDTEAFF.

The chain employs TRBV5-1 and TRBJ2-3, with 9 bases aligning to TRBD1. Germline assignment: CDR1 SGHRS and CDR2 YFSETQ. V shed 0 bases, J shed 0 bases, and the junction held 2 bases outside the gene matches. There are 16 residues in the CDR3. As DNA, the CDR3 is TGCGCCAGCAGCTTGGGGACAGGGGTGAGCACAGATACGCAGTATTTT. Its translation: CASSLGTGVSTDTQYF.

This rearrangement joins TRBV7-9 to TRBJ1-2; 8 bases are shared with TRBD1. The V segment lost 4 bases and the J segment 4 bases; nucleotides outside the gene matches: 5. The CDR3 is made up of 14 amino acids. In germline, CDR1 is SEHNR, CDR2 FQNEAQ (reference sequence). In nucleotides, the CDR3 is TGTGCCAGCAGCTCCGGACAGGGAGGCTATGGCTACACCTTC. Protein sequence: CASSSGQGGYGYTF.

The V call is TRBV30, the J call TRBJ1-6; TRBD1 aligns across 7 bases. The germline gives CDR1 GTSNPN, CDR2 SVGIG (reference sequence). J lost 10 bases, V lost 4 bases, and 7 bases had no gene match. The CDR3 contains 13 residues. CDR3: CAWNQGGVSPLHF. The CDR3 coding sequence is TGTGCCTGGAATCAGGGGGGAGTGTCACCCCTCCACTTT.

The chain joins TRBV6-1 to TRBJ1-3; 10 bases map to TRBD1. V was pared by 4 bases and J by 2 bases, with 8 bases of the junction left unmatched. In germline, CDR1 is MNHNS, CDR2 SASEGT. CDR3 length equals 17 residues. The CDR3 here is CASSGATGQGAGNTIYF. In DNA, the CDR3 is TGTGCCAGCAGTGGGGCCACAGGACAGGGGGCTGGAAACACCATATATTTT.

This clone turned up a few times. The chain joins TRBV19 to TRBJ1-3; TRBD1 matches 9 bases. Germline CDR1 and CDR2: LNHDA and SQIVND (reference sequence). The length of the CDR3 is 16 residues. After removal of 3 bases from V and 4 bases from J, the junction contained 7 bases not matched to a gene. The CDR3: CASSIRRGQGGNTIYF. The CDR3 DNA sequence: TGTGCCAGTAGTATTAGGAGGGGACAGGGAGGAAACACCATATATTTT.

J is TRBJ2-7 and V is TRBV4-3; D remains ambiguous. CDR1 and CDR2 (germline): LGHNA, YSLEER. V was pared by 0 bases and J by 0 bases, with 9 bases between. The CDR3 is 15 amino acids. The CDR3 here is CASSQDGGSSYEQYF. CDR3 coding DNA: TGCGCCAGCAGCCAAGACGGCGGAAGCTCCTACGAGCAGTACTTC.

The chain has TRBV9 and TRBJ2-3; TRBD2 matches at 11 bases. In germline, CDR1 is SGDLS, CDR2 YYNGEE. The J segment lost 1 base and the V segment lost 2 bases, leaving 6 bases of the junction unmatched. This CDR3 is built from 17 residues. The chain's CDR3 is CASSVTSGGFGTDTQYF. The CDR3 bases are TGTGCCAGCAGCGTTACTAGCGGGGGATTTGGCACAGATACGCAGTATTTT.

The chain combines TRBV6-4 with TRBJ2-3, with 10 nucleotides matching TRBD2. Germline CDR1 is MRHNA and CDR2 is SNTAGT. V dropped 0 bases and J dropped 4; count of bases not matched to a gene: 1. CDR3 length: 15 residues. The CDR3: CASSDSTSGPDTQYF. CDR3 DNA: TGTGCCAGCAGTGACTCGACTAGCGGGCCAGATACGCAGTATTTT.

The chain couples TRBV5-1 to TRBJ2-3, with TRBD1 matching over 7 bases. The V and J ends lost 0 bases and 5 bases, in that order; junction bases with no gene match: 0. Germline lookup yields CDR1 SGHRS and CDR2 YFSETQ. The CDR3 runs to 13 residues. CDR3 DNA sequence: TGCGCCAGCAGCTTGGGACAGGGAGATACGCAGTATTTT. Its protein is CASSLGQGDTQYF.

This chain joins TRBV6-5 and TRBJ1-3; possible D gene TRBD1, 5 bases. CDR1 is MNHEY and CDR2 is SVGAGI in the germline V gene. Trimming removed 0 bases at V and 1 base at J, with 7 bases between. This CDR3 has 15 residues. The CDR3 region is CASSYSAGSGNTIYF. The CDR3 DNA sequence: TGTGCCAGCAGTTACTCCGCAGGGTCTGGAAACACCATATATTTT.

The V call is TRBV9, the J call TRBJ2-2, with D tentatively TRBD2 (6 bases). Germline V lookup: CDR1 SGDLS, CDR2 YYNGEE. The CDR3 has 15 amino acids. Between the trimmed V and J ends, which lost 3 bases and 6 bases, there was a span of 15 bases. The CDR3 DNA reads TGTGCCAGCAGCGCCCTGGGGGGATTGGCCGGGGAGCTGTTTTTT. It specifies CASSALGGLAGELFF.